A selection of T cell receptor beta chains follows, all from one sample in a study of blood T cell repertoires in COVID-19. Some clones are missing from TCRdb's copy, which holds only in-frame ones; the method was immunoSEQ multiplex PCR. This sample carries roughly 250,000 clones, roughly 84% of them seen once, and the ten largest clones take about 9.1%. Sequences were obtained from peripheral blood. These receptors were obtained from a human donor in a cohort sampled during active COVID-19. Both conserved end residues are part of each CDR3. A D gene is named only where the DNA matches it firmly. The size entry is marked missing in some rows and otherwise reads once, few, many or a size class.

V	size	D	J	DNA	CDR3
TRBV9	-	TRBD1	TRBJ2-2	TGTGCCAGCAGCGCCAGGGGGCTGGACACCGGGGAGCTGTTTTTT	CASSARGLDTGELFF
TRBV14	-	TRBD1	TRBJ1-1	TGTGCCAGCAGCCAAGATCAGGGTCGACAGGGGGCATTGGCTTTCTTT	CASSQDQGRQGALAFF
TRBV6-6	-	TRBD2	TRBJ2-7	TGTGCCAGCACTATAGGGGCGGGAGAGAGGTACGAGCAGTACTTC	CASTIGAGERYEQYF
TRBV4-1	-	TRBD1	TRBJ1-4	TGCGCCAGCAGCCGTGGACAGGGGGTTGAGACTAATGAAAAACTGTTTTTT	CASSRGQGVETNEKLFF
TRBV19	-	-	TRBJ2-5	TGTGCCAGTAGCCTGGAAGGCGGGACAGCGCCCCAAGAGACCCAGTACTTC	CASSLEGGTAPQETQYF
TRBV5-4	-	-	TRBJ2-7	TGTGCCAGCAGCTCGACAGACTCGTACGAGCAGTACTTC	CASSSTDSYEQYF
TRBV4-3	once	TRBD1	TRBJ2-5	TGCGCCAGCAGCCAAGATCTCGGGACAGGAGGAGAGACCCAGTACTTC	CASSQDLGTGGETQYF
TRBV10-1	-	TRBD2	TRBJ2-3	TGCGCCAGCAGTGATAGCGGGGGGGCCCGGACAGATACGCAGTATTTT	CASSDSGGARTDTQYF
TRBV5-1	-	TRBD2	TRBJ2-3	TGCGCCAGCAGCATCGGGACTAGCGGGAGAGCTAGCACAGATACGCAGTATTTT	CASSIGTSGRASTDTQYF
TRBV6-5	-	TRBD1	TRBJ2-7	TGTGCCAGCAGTCAGACCGGGACAGGAGTCTACGAGCAGTACTTC	CASSQTGTGVYEQYF
TRBV5-1	-	-	TRBJ1-1	TGCGCCAGCAGCTTGGGACAAGTGAACACTGAAGCTTTCTTT	CASSLGQVNTEAFF
TRBV5-1	-	-	TRBJ2-7	TGCGCCAGCAGCTTGGCAGGATTCTACGAGCAGTACTTC	CASSLAGFYEQYF
TRBV5-1	-	TRBD1	TRBJ1-6	TGCGCCAGCAGTCCCGGGACAGGGAATTCACCCCTCCACTTT	CASSPGTGNSPLHF
TRBV9	-	-	TRBJ1-4	TGTGCCAGCAGCGTGGGTCATCACAGCGGTGAAAAACTGTTTTTT	CASSVGHHSGEKLFF
TRBV21-1	-	-	TRBJ1-2	TGTGCCAGCAGCACTTTCCAGGGGGCCCACAAAACCCACTATGGCTACACCTTC	CASSTFQGAHKTHYGYTF
TRBV28	-	TRBD1	TRBJ2-7	TGTGCCAGCAGTTTAAATTTTGGGACAGGGTCCTACGAGCAGTACTTC	CASSLNFGTGSYEQYF
TRBV27	-	-	TRBJ2-5	TGTGCCAGCAGGCGCCTGGGAAAAGGACAGGGAGGGGAGACCCAGTACTTC	CASRRLGKGQGGETQYF
TRBV18	once	-	TRBJ2-5	TGTGCCAGCTCACCAGGGTTCGGGGAGACCCAGTACTTC	CASSPGFGETQYF
TRBV10-3	few	TRBD1	TRBJ1-1	TGTGCCATCAGCAGGACAGGGGGCACTGAAGCTTTCTTT	CAISRTGGTEAFF
TRBV4-1	-	TRBD2	TRBJ2-7	TGCGCCAGCAGCCAAGATCTAGCGGGGGGGTACGAGCAGTACTTC	CASSQDLAGGYEQYF
TRBV3-1/TRBV3-2	-	-	TRBJ2-7	TGTGCCAGCAGCCAAGGCCCTTCACGACGGCTAGACTACGAGCAGTACTTC	CASSQGPSRRLDYEQYF
TRBV5-1	-	-	TRBJ1-1	TGCGCCAGCAGTACAGGTAACACTGAAGCTTTCTTT	CASSTGNTEAFF
TRBV18	-	-	TRBJ1-4	TGTGCCAGCTCACCACCGGGTTCCTATAGGGGTAGCGAAAAACTGTTTTTT	CASSPPGSYRGSEKLFF
TRBV6-5	-	-	TRBJ1-2	TGTGCCAGCACTCCCAGTAAGGGGCGGAGCTACACCTTC	CASTPSKGRSYTF
TRBV29-1	few	TRBD2	TRBJ2-1	TGCAGCGGACGTAGCGGGGGCTATGGCCATGAGCAGTTCTTC	CSGRSGGYGHEQFF
TRBV18	-	-	TRBJ2-2	TGTGCCAGCTCACCTCTAGGGGAGGCCGGGGAGCTGTTTTTT	CASSPLGEAGELFF
TRBV6-5	-	TRBD2	TRBJ2-7	TGTGCCAGCAGGGGTCCGGGAGGTTACGAGCAGTACTTC	CASRGPGGYEQYF
TRBV7-2	-	TRBD1	TRBJ1-6	TGTGCCAGCAGCTCACGATTTCCGGGACAGGGCAATTCACCCCTCCACTTT	CASSSRFPGQGNSPLHF
TRBV6-5	-	-	TRBJ1-6	TGTGCCAGCAGTTCTCCTACGGGGAATTCACCCCTCCACTTT	CASSSPTGNSPLHF
TRBV27	once	TRBD2	TRBJ2-2	TGTGCCAGCAGTTCGAGACTAGCGGGGGGTAGGGAGCTGTTTTTT	CASSSRLAGGRELFF
TRBV7-6	-	TRBD1	TRBJ1-2	TGTGCCAGCAGCTCGGACAGGGGATATGGCTACACCTTC	CASSSDRGYGYTF
TRBV4-1	-	-	TRBJ2-6	TGCGCCAGCAGCCAAGCGGGAGCCGGGGCCAACGTCCTGACTTTC	CASSQAGAGANVLTF
TRBV4-1	-	TRBD1	TRBJ2-7	TGCGCCAGCAGCCAAGACCGCAGGGGGCGCAGCGAGCAGTACTTC	CASSQDRRGRSEQYF
TRBV25-1	-	TRBD2	TRBJ2-5	TGTGCCAGCAGTGAATCTAGCGGGGGTTTTCGGTACCAAGAGACCCAGTACTTC	CASSESSGGFRYQETQYF
TRBV25-1	-	-	TRBJ2-2	TGTGCCAGCAGTGTAGCCGGGGAGCTGTTTTTT	CASSVAGELFF
TRBV7-2	-	TRBD1	TRBJ2-7	TGTGCCAGCAGCTTGGACAGGTCCTCCTACGAGCAGTACTTC	CASSLDRSSYEQYF
TRBV5-8	few	TRBD1	TRBJ2-5	TGTGCCAGCAGCTTGGAAGGGACAGGGGGCGAGACCCAGTACTTC	CASSLEGTGGETQYF
TRBV7-2	-	-	TRBJ2-1	TGTGCCAGCAGCTTAGGGCGAGGAGGTCATGAGCAGTTCTTC	CASSLGRGGHEQFF
TRBV3-1/TRBV3-2	-	TRBD2	TRBJ2-7	TGTGCCAGCAGCCCTCGGACTAGCGGGAGCTCCTACGAGCAGTACTTC	CASSPRTSGSSYEQYF
TRBV2	-	TRBD2	TRBJ2-1	TGTGCCAGCAGGGATAGGATGGTAGCGGGATACAATGAGCAGTTCTTC	CASRDRMVAGYNEQFF
TRBV7-9	-	TRBD1	TRBJ1-1	TGTGCCAGCAGCTTAGACAGGGGACAGGGCAACACTGAAGCTTTCTTT	CASSLDRGQGNTEAFF
TRBV5-6	-	TRBD1	TRBJ2-3	TGTGCCAGCAGCCCGGACAGGGGGCGCTTTACGCAGTATTTT	CASSPDRGRFTQYF
TRBV4-1	-	-	TRBJ2-2	TGCGCCAGCAGCCCCGATCCAGGGTCTGCCGGGGAGCTGTTTTTT	CASSPDPGSAGELFF
TRBV11-2	once	-	TRBJ2-7	TGTGCCAGCAGCCCTCGGACAGATTCCTCCTACGAGCAGTACTTC	CASSPRTDSSYEQYF
TRBV12-2	-	-	TRBJ1-3	TGTGCAAGTCGCTTAGTCTCTTTT	CASRLVSF